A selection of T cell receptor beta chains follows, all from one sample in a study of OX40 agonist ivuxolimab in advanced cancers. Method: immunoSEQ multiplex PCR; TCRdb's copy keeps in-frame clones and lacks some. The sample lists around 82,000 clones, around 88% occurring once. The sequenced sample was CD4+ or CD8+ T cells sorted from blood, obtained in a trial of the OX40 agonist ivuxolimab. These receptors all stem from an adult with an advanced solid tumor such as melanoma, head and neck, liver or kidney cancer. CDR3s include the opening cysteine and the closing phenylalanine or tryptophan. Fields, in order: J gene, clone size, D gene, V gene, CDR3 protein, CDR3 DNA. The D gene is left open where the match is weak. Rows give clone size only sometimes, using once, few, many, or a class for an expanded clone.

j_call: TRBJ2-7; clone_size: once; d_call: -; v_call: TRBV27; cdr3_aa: CASSTRNGPYEQYF; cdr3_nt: TGTGCCAGCAGTACCCGGAACGGTCCCTACGAGCAGTACTTC
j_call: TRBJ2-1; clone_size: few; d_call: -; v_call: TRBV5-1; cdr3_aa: CASSLALGSDEQFF; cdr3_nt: TGCGCCAGCAGCTTGGCGCTAGGAAGCGATGAGCAGTTCTTC
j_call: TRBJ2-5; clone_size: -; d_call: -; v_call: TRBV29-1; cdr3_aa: CSADGQGETQYF; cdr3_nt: TGCAGCGCCGACGGCCAGGGGGAGACCCAGTACTTC
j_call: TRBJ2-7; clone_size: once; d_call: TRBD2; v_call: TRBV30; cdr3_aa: CAWSEAGEQYF; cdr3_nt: TGTGCCTGGAGCGAAGCGGGGGAGCAGTACTTC
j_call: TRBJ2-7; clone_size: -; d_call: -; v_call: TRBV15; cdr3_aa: CATTSGSSYEQYF; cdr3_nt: TGTGCCACCACATCCGGGAGTTCCTACGAGCAGTACTTC
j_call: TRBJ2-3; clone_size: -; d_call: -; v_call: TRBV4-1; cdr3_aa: CASSQEGTQRRTDTQYF; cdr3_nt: TGCGCCAGCAGCCAAGAAGGTACGCAACGGCGCACAGATACGCAGTATTTT
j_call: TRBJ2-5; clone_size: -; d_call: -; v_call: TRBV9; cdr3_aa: CASSVGGGSGGQETQYF; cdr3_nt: TGTGCCAGCAGCGTGGGGGGTGGTAGCGGAGGGCAAGAGACCCAGTACTTC
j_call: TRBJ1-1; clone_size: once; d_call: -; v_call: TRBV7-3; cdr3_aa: CASSLVGRQGAEAFF; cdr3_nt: TGTGCCAGCAGCTTAGTTGGACGACAAGGGGCTGAAGCTTTCTTT
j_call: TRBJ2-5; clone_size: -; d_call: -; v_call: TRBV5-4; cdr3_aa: CASSFEDSPRTQYF; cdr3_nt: TGTGCCAGCAGCTTTGAGGACAGTCCTAGGACCCAGTACTTC
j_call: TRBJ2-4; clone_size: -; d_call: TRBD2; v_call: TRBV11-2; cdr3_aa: CASSKPGLAGNIQYF; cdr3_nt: TGTGCCAGCAGCAAACCGGGACTAGCGGGAAACATTCAGTACTTC
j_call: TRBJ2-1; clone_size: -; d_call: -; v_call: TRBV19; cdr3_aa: CASSNPEYNEQFF; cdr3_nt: TGTGCCAGTAGTAACCCAGAGTACAATGAGCAGTTCTTC
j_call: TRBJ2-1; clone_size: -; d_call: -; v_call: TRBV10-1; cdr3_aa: CASSDPNRGSYNEQFF; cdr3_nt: TGCGCCAGCAGTGACCCAAACCGGGGCTCCTACAATGAGCAGTTCTTC
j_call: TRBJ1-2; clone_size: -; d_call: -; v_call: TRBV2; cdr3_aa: CASRDRGEANYGYTF; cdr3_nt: TGTGCCAGCAGGGACAGAGGTGAAGCTAACTATGGCTACACCTTC
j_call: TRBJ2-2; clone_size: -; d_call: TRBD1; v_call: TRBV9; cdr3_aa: CASSESSGQGHRTGELFF; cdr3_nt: TGTGCCAGCAGCGAGTCGTCGGGACAGGGGCATCGGACCGGGGAGCTGTTTTTT
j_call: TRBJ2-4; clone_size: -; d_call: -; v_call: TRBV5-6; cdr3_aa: CASSPLSAKNIQYF; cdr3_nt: TGTGCCAGCAGCCCTCTCTCAGCCAAAAACATTCAGTACTTC
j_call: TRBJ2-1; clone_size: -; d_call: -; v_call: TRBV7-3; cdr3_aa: CASSRQPANEQFF; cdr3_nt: TGTGCCAGCAGTCGACAACCGGCCAATGAGCAGTTCTTC
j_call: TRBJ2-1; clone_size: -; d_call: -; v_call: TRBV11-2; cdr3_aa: CASSSQGGYYNEQFF; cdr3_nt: TGTGCCAGCAGCTCTCAGGGGGGTTACTACAATGAGCAGTTCTTC
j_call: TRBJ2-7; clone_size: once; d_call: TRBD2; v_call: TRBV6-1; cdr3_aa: CASSEGSSGAGREQYF; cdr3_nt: TGTGCCAGCAGTGAAGGATCTAGCGGGGCGGGTAGAGAGCAGTACTTC
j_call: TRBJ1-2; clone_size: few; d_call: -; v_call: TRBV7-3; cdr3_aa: CASSPDRNYGYTF; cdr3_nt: TGTGCCAGCAGCCCCGACAGGAACTATGGCTACACCTTC
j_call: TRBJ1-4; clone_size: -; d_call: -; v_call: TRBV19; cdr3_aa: CASRSDRNFATNEKLFF; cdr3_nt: TGTGCCAGTAGGTCGGACAGAAATTTCGCAACTAATGAAAAACTGTTTTTT
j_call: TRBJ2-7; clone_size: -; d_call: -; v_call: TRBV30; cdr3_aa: CAWTQGYHEQYF; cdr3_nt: TGTGCCTGGACCCAGGGGTACCACGAGCAGTACTTC
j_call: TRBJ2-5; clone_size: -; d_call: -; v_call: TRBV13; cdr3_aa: CASSLGGFYQETQYF; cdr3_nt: TGTGCCAGCAGCTTAGGAGGGTTTTACCAAGAGACCCAGTACTTC
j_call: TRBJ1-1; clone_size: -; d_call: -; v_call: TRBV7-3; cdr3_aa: CASSFEGSTEAFF; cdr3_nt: TGTGCCAGCAGCTTCGAGGGGAGCACTGAAGCTTTCTTT
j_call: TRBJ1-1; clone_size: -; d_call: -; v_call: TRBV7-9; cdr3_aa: CASSLQRDTEAFF; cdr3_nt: TGTGCCAGCAGCCTGCAGCGAGACACTGAAGCTTTCTTT
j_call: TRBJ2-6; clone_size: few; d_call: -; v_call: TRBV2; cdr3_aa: CASREQGAGANVLTF; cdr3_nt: TGTGCCAGCAGGGAACAGGGAGCGGGGGCCAACGTCCTGACTTTC
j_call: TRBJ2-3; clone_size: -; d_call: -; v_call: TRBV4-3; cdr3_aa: CASSRSGRRTGTDTQYF; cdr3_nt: TGCGCCAGCAGCCGGTCAGGGAGGAGGACTGGGACAGATACGCAGTATTTT
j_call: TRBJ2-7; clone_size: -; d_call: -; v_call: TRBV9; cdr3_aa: CASSWIQGCEQYF; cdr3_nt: TGTGCCAGCAGCTGGATACAGGGCTGCGAGCAGTACTTC
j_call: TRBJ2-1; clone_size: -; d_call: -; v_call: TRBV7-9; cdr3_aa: CGWGEHNEQFF; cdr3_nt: TGTGGTTGGGGAGAGCACAATGAGCAGTTCTTC
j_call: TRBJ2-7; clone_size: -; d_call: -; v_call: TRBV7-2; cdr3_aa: CASSLSPTVTYEQYF; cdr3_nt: TGTGCCAGCAGCTTATCCCCGACAGTTACCTACGAGCAGTACTTC
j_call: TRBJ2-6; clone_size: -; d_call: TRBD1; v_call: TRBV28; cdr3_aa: CASRGTVASGANVLTF; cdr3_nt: TGTGCCAGCAGGGGGACAGTGGCCTCTGGGGCCAACGTCCTGACTTTC
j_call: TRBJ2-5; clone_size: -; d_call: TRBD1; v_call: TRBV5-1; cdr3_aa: CASSVDRGGETQYF; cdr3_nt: TGCGCCAGCAGCGTGGACAGGGGAGGGGAGACCCAGTACTTC
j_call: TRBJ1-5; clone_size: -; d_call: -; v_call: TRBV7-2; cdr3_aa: CASSLDGRQGYGQPQHF; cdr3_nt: TGTGCCAGCAGCTTAGATGGTCGGCAGGGATATGGTCAGCCCCAGCATTTT
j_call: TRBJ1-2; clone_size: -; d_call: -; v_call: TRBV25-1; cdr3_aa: CASSEPRAGGRGGYTF; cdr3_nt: TGTGCCAGCAGTGAGCCCCGAGCGGGGGGCAGAGGAGGCTACACCTTC
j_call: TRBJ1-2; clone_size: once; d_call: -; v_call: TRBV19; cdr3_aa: CASSITPAAHGYTF; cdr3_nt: TGTGCCAGTAGTATAACTCCAGCAGCCCACGGCTACACCTTC
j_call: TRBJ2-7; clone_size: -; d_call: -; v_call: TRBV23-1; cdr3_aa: CASSHPPGPQSSPSYEQYF; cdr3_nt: TGCGCCAGCAGTCATCCTCCGGGACCACAATCCTCCCCCTCCTACGAGCAGTACTTC